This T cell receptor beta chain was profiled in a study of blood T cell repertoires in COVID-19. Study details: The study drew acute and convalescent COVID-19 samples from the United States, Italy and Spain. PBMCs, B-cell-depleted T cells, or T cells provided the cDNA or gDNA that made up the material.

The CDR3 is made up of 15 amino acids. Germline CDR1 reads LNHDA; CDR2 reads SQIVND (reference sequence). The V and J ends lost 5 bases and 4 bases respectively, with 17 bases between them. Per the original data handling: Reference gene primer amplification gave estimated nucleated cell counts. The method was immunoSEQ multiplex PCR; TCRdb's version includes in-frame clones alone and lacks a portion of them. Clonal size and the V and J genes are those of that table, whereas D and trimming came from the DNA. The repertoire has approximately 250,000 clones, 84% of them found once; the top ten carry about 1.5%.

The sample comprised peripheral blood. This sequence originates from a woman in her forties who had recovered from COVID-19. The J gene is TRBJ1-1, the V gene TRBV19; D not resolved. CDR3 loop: CASSELGSLSTEAFF. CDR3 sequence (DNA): TGTGCCAGTAGTGAACTCGGTTCTCTGAGCACTGAAGCTTTCTTT.